The 21 T cell receptor beta chains below come from one sample, sequenced in a study of cytomegalovirus exposure and HLA in healthy donors. The primer mix had 60 Vbeta and 13 Jbeta primers. Some clones are missing from TCRdb's copy, which holds only in-frame ones; the method was immunoSEQ multiplex PCR. Here the sample spans about 120,000 clones, around 84% being singletons. Sequencing input: PBMCs. Receptors originate from a woman aged 30 to 39 in good health and CMV-seronegative.

DNA of the CDR3: TGCAGCGCCCGGAACACTGAAGCTTTCTTT. Encoded protein: CSARNTEAFF. The rearrangement joins TRBV29-1 to TRBJ1-1; no clear D. The CDR3 loop spans 10 amino acids. Germline V gene sequence: CDR1 SQVTM, CDR2 ANQGSEA. Trimming cost V 7 bases and J 1 base, with 4 bases left between them.

The chain carries TRBV5-1 and TRBJ2-5, with D perhaps matching TRBD1 (6 bases). The last part of the DNA fits TRBJ2-7 better; the J call may be wrong. Germline assignment: CDR1 SGHRS and CDR2 YFSETQ. The CDR3 is 14 residues long. The CDR3 nucleotides read TGCGCCAGCAGCTTGGAAGGGACATACTACGAGCAGTACTTC. This translates into CASSLEGTYYEQYF.

V is TRBV2 and J is TRBJ2-7; 7 bases line up with TRBD2. The CDR3 loop spans 13 amino acids. V lost 10 bases and J lost 3; bases outside the gene matches: 9. Germline V gives CDR1 SNHLY, CDR2 FYNNEI. The chain's CDR3 is CAIRIAGNYEQYF. Here the CDR3 DNA reads TGTGCCATCCGAATAGCGGGCAACTACGAGCAGTACTTC.

The V call is TRBV6-1, the J call TRBJ1-1; 7 bases agree with TRBD1. Germline values: CDR1 MNHNS, CDR2 SASEGT. CDR3 size: 16 residues. Losses at the gene ends were 0 bases for V and 6 bases for J; bases not matched to a gene: 10. The CDR3 sequence: CASSEAGTARRAEAFF. The CDR3 bases are TGTGCCAGCAGTGAAGCGGGGACAGCGAGGAGGGCTGAAGCTTTCTTT.

The V gene is TRBV6-5, the J gene TRBJ1-1; D may be TRBD1 (6 bases). The CDR3 sequence is 16 residues long. Germline V gene data show CDR1 as MNHEY and CDR2 as SVGAGI. V lost 0 bases and J 0 bases, leaving 11 bases between the germline ends. The CDR3 DNA reads TGTGCCAGCAGTTACTCTATCGGGACATTGAACACTGAAGCTTTCTTT. Translated, it gives CASSYSIGTLNTEAFF.

This clone was counted a single time. The chain carries TRBV6-6 and TRBJ2-7; a possible D gene is TRBD2 (6 bases). Germline V CDR1 and CDR2: MNHNY, SVGAGI (reference sequence). CDR3 length: 14 amino acids. V was cut by 9 bases and J by 1 base, with 16 bases left in between. The CDR3 coding sequence is TGTGCCAGTCAACCCCCCGGGAGATCCTACGAGCAGTACTTC. It specifies CASQPPGRSYEQYF.

This clone has only a few counts. The V gene is TRBV13, the J gene TRBJ2-3, with TRBD2 as a possible D gene (6 bases). CDR1 is PRHDT, CDR2 FYEKMQ, per germline (reference sequence). The CDR3 runs to 17 residues. Trimming cost V 3 bases and J 0 bases, with 16 bases left between them. The CDR3 nucleotides read TGTGCCAGCAGCTTTTTCGGGAGAACAGATAGCACAGATACGCAGTATTTT. Protein sequence: CASSFFGRTDSTDTQYF.

This rearrangement joins TRBV7-9 to TRBJ2-5, with D possibly matching TRBD2 (6 bases). The CDR3 length is 16 residues. Germline values: CDR1 SEHNR, CDR2 FQNEAQ (reference sequence). The germline V and J ends were trimmed by 2 bases and 5 bases, with 18 bases remaining between them. The CDR3 DNA reads TGTGCCAGCAGCTTAAGGCGGGGTCAGGGTGGGGAGACCCAGTACTTC. Its protein is CASSLRRGQGGETQYF.

The rearrangement joins TRBV7-9 to TRBJ2-7, with 13 bases lining up with TRBD2. With 6 bases clipped from V and 2 bases from J, the junction kept 7 bases outside the gene matches. Germline loops: CDR1 SEHNR, CDR2 FQNEAQ (reference sequence). This CDR3 is 16 amino acids long. DNA of the CDR3: TGTGCCAGCAGGGGGGGGACTAGCGGGGCCACCTACGAGCAGTACTTC. Encoded protein: CASRGGTSGATYEQYF.

The chain recombines TRBV16 with TRBJ2-5; the D is unclear. The J call is doubtful: the DNA matches TRBJ2-7 better. This CDR3 contains 14 residues. Germline V gives CDR1 KGHSY, CDR2 FQNENV. CDR3 sequence (DNA): TGTGCCAGCAGCCTCTCTGTGAGCTCCTACGAGCAGTACTTC. Encoded protein: CASSLSVSSYEQYF.

The chain links TRBV2 to TRBJ2-1, with 14 positions matching TRBD2. CDR1 is SNHLY, CDR2 FYNNEI, per germline. With V trimmed by 7 bases and J by 5 bases, 4 bases remained unmatched. The CDR3 is 15 amino acids. In DNA, the CDR3 is TGTGCCAGCAATCGACTAGCGGGGGGGCACAATGAGCAGTTCTTC. It codes for CASNRLAGGHNEQFF.

V usage is TRBV4-2 and J usage is TRBJ2-5, with D maybe TRBD2 (6 bases). With 1 base removed from V and 5 bases from J, the gap between germline ends came to 23 bases. This CDR3 region has 18 residues. CDR1 LGHNA and CDR2 YNFKEQ come from the germline V gene. The CDR3: CASSQGQGGENPWETQYF. CDR3 sequence (DNA): TGTGCCAGCAGCCAAGGCCAGGGAGGTGAAAACCCGTGGGAGACCCAGTACTTC.

The sample holds a few counts of this clone. This chain connects TRBV7-3 to TRBJ2-3, with D perhaps matching TRBD2 (6 bases). With 4 bases removed from V and 3 bases from J, the gap between germline ends came to 8 bases. The CDR3 is made up of 13 amino acids. Per the germline V gene, CDR1 is SGHTA and CDR2 is FQGTGA. CDR3 sequence (DNA): TGTGCCAGCAGCTCTGCGGGGACAGATACGCAGTATTTT. It yields the protein CASSSAGTDTQYF.

The sample holds a few counts of this clone. This chain links TRBV7-6 with TRBJ1-1, with D tentatively TRBD1 (6 bases). The CDR3 runs to 15 residues. Trimming cost V 2 bases and J 0 bases, with 10 bases left between them. The germline gives CDR1 SGHVS, CDR2 FNYEAQ. CDR3 amino acids: CASSLLTGMNTEAFF. CDR3 in DNA: TGTGCCAGCAGCTTACTCACAGGGATGAACACTGAAGCTTTCTTT.

The sample holds a few counts of this clone. V gene TRBV30 combines with J gene TRBJ1-1, with D possibly being TRBD1 (5 bases). There are 16 residues in the CDR3. Germline lookup yields CDR1 GTSNPN and CDR2 SVGIG (reference sequence). Trimming cost V 0 bases and J 1 base, with 15 bases left between them. This CDR3 is CAWSVSVSRENTEAFF. The CDR3 bases are TGTGCCTGGAGTGTATCTGTTAGCAGGGAGAACACTGAAGCTTTCTTT.

This chain uses TRBV4-2 with TRBJ1-4, with D possibly being TRBD1 (6 bases). V lost 1 base and J lost 7, with 13 bases in between. Germline lookup yields CDR1 LGHNA and CDR2 YNFKEQ. This CDR3 is built from 15 residues. The CDR3, as DNA: TGTGCCAGCAGCCAAGGTTCAGGGGAGGGTGAAAAACTGTTTTTT. Protein: CASSQGSGEGEKLFF.

The chain links TRBV13 to TRBJ2-5; TRBD1 matches 7 bases. In germline, CDR1 is PRHDT, CDR2 FYEKMQ (reference sequence). Trimming at V came to 5 bases and at J to 4 bases, leaving 7 bases not matched to a gene. This CDR3 spans 14 amino acids. CDR3 nucleotides: TGTGCCAGCAGCGACGACAGGGCCCCAGAGACCCAGTACTTC. Translation: CASSDDRAPETQYF.

The chain has TRBV29-1 and TRBJ1-2, with 8 bases that match TRBD1. CDR1 and CDR2 (germline): SQVTM, ANQGSEA. There are 12 residues in the CDR3. Germline trimming cut 7 bases from V and 8 bases from J; bases unmatched to any gene: 9. CDR3 residues: CSGGTGAKGYTF. The CDR3 coding sequence is TGCAGCGGTGGGACAGGCGCTAAGGGCTACACCTTC. Looking up the rest from reference TRBV29-1 and TRBJ1-2 gives the full variable domain: SAVISQKPSRDICQRGTSLTIQCQVDSQVTMMFWYRQQPGQSLTLIATANQGSEATYESGFVIDKFPISRPNLTFSTLTVSNMSPEDSSIYLCSGGTGAKGYTFGSGTRLTVV.

A single count supports this clone. The V call is TRBV5-1, the J call TRBJ2-7, with TRBD2 identical over 8 bases. Germline CDR1 reads SGHRS; CDR2 reads YFSETQ. The trim removed 2 bases at V and 4 bases at J, leaving 5 bases unmatched. This CDR3 comprises 14 residues. The CDR3 spells CASSFDSGVYEQYF. Here the CDR3 DNA reads TGCGCCAGCAGCTTTGATAGCGGGGTATACGAGCAGTACTTC.

This chain links TRBV7-2 with TRBJ2-7; no reliable D call. The V gene lost 1 base and the J gene lost 3 bases, with 4 bases spanning the gap. CDR3 length: 12 amino acids. Germline V gene lookup returns CDR1 SGHTA and CDR2 FQGNSA. This CDR3 is CASSLDNYEQYF. DNA of the CDR3: TGTGCCAGCAGCTTAGACAACTACGAGCAGTACTTC.

The CDR3 bases are TGTGCCAGCAGTGAGGCGGGTTGGAGCTCCTACAATGAGCAGTTCTTC. Encoded protein: CASSEAGWSSYNEQFF. The chain joins TRBV2 to TRBJ2-1; possibly TRBD2 for D (5 bases). The CDR3 runs 16 residues. CDR1 and CDR2 (germline): SNHLY, FYNNEI. Trimming cost V 3 bases and J 0 bases, with 12 bases left between them.